What follows are 3 T cell receptor beta chains derived from one specimen sequenced in a study of Graves' ophthalmopathy and Graves' hyperthyroidism. TCR beta CDR3 regions were amplified from RNA transcripts. An initial RT-PCR round employing HTBI primers preceded a second-round multiplex PCR. TCRdb passed the multiplex PCR reads through MiXCR, listing each CDR3 protein once. The sample includes more than 1,000,000 distinct CDR3 sequences, about two fifths seen only once; the top ten take 11%. The sample was peripheral blood or thyroid tissue (not recorded which). The receptors derive from an adult man with Graves' hyperthyroidism.

This clonotype was counted ten times or more. V gene TRBV4-1 combines with J gene TRBJ1-1; TRBD1 agrees at 7 bases. V shed 0 bases and J 6 bases; nucleotides not matched to a gene: 10. Germline CDR1 and CDR2: MGHRA and YSYEKL. The CDR3 has 16 amino acids. The CDR3 here is CASSQDRTGFRPEAFF. The CDR3 DNA reads TGCGCCAGCAGCCAAGATCGGACAGGCTTTAGGCCTGAAGCTTTCTTT.

The table lists this clonotype with many counts. The chain has TRBV2 and TRBJ2-2, with D perhaps TRBD2 (7 bases). This CDR3 has 17 amino acids. The V gene lost 0 bases and the J gene lost 1 base, with 12 bases spanning the gap. Looked up from germline, CDR1 is SNHLY and CDR2 is FYNNEI. This CDR3 is CASSEARGGQNTGELFF. The CDR3 nucleotides are TGTGCCAGCAGTGAAGCGCGCGGGGGCCAGAACACCGGGGAGCTGTTTTTT.

V is TRBV4-1 and J is TRBJ2-7; tentatively, D is TRBD1 (5 bases). The CDR3 has 17 residues. Germline values: CDR1 MGHRA, CDR2 YSYEKL. The V end lost 6 bases, the J end lost 5 bases, and 26 bases lay between the germline ends. The CDR3 coding sequence is TGCGCCAGCAGTCGTATTATATCAGGGAATTCTGTGAACGAGCAGTACTTC. Its translation is CASSRIISGNSVNEQYF.